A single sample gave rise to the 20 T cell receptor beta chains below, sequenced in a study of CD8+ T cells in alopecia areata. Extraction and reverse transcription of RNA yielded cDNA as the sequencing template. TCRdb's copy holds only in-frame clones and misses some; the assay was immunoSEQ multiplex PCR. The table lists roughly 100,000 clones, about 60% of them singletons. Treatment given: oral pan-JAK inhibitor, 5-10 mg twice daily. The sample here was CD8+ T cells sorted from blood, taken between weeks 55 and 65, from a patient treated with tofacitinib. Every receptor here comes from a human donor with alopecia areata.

CDR3 bases: TGTGCCAGCAGCGTAGTACAGGGAAACACCGGGGAGCTGTTTTTT. The encoded protein is CASSVVQGNTGELFF. V is TRBV9 and J is TRBJ2-2; TRBD1 might be the D (6 bases). Per germline, CDR1 SGDLS and CDR2 YYNGEE. The CDR3 is 15 amino acids. V was shortened by 0 bases and J by 2 bases, with 8 bases between the two germline ends.

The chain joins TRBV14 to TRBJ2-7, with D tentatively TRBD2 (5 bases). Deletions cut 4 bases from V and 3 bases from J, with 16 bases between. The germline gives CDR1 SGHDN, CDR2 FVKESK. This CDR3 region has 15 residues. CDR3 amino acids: CASSRADSSYYEQYF. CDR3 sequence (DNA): TGTGCCAGCAGCCGCGCGGACTCCAGTTACTACGAGCAGTACTTC.

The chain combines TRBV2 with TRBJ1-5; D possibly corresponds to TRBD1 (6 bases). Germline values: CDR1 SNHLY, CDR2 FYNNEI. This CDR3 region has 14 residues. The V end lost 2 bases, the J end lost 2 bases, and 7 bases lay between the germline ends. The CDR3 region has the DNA TGTGCCAGCAGTGAACCAGGGGGCAATCAGCCCCAGCATTTT. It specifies CASSEPGGNQPQHF.

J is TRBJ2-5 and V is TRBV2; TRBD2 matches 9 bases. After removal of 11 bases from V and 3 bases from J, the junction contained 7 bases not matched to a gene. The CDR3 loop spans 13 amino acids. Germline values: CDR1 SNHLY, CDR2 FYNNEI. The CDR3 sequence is CASLAGEKETQYF. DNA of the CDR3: TGTGCCTCCTTAGCGGGGGAGAAAGAGACCCAGTACTTC.

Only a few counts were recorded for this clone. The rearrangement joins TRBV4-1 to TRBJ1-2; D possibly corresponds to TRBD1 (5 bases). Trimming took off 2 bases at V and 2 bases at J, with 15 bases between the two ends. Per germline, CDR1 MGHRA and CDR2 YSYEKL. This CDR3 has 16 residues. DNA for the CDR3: TGCGCCAGCAGCCAACCCCGGACAACGTTCAACTATGGCTACACCTTC. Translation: CASSQPRTTFNYGYTF.

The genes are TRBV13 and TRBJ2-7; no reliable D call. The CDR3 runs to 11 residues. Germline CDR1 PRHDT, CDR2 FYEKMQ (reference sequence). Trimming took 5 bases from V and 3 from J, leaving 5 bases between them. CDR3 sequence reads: CASSKDYEQYF. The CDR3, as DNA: TGTGCCAGCAGCAAAGACTACGAGCAGTACTTC. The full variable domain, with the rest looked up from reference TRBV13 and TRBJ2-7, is AAGVIQSPRHLIKEKRETATLKCYPIPRHDTVYWYQQGPGQDPQFLISFYEKMQSDKGSIPDRFSAQQFSDYHSELNMSSLELGDSALYFCASSKDYEQYFGPGTRLTVT.

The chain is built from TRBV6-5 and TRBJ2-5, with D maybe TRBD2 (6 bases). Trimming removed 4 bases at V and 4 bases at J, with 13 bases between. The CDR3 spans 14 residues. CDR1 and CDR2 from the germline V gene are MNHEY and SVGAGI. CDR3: CASSLGGIRETQYF. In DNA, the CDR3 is TGTGCCAGCAGTTTGGGGGGTATTCGAGAGACCCAGTACTTC.

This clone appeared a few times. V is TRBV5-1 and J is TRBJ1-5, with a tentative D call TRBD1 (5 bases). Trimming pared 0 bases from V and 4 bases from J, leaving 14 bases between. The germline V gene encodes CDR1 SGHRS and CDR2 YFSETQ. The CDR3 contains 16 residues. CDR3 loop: CASSLVRRAMNQPQHF. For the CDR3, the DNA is TGCGCCAGCAGCTTGGTACGCAGGGCAATGAATCAGCCCCAGCATTTT.

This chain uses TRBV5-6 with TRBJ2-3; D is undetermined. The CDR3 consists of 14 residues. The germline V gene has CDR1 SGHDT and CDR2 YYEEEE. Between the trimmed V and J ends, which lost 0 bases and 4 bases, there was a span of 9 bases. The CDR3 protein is CASSLGTFADTQYF. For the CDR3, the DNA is TGTGCCAGCAGCTTGGGGACCTTTGCAGATACGCAGTATTTT.

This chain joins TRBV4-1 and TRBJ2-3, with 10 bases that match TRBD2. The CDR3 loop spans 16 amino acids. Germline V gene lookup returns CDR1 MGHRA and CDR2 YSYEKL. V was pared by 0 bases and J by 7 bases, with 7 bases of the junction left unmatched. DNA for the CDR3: TGCGCCAGCAGCCAAGAGATAGCGGGGGGCAGTTATACGCAGTATTTT. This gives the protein CASSQEIAGGSYTQYF.

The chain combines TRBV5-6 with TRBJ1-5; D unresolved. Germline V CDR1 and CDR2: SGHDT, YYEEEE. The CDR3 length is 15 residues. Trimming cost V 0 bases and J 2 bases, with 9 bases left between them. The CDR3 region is CASSLGVVGNQPQHF. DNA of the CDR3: TGTGCCAGCAGCTTGGGCGTGGTGGGCAATCAGCCCCAGCATTTT.

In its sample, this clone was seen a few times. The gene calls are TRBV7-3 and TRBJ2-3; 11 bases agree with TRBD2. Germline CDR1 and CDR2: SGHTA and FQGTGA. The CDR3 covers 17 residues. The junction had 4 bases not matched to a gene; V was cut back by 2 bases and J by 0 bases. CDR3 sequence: CASSLAGLAASTDTQYF. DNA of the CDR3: TGTGCCAGCAGCTTAGCGGGACTAGCGGCTAGCACAGATACGCAGTATTTT.

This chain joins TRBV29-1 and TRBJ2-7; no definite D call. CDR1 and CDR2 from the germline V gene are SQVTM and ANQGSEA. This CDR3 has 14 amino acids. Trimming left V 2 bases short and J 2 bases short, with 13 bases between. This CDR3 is CSVENADETYEQYF. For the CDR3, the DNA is TGCAGCGTTGAAAACGCGGATGAAACCTACGAGCAGTACTTC.

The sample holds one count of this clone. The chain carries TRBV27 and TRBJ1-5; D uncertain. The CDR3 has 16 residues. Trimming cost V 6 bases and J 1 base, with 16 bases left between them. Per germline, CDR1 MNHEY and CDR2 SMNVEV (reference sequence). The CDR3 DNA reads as TGTGCCAGCAGGCTGAATTGGGGAACCAGCAATCAGCCCCAGCATTTT. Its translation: CASRLNWGTSNQPQHF.

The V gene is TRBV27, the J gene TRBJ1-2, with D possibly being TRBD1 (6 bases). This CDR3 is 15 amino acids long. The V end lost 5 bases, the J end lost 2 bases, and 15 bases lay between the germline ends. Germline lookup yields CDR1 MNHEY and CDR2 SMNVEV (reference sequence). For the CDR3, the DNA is TGTGCCAGCAGTCCCCGGACAGTTCGGAACTATGGCTACACCTTC. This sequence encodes CASSPRTVRNYGYTF.

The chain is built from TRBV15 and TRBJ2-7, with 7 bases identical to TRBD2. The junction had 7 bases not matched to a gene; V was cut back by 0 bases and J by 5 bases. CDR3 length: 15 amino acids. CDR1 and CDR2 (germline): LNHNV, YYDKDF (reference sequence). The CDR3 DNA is TGTGCCACCAGCAGAGATCCAGCGGGGTCCCACGAGCAGTACTTC. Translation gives CATSRDPAGSHEQYF. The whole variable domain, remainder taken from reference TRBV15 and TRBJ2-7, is DAMVIQNPRYQVTQFGKPVTLSCSQTLNHNVMYWYQQKSSQAPKLLFHYYDKDFNNEADTPDNFQSRRPNTSFCFLDIRSPGLGDTAMYLCATSRDPAGSHEQYFGPGTRLTVT.

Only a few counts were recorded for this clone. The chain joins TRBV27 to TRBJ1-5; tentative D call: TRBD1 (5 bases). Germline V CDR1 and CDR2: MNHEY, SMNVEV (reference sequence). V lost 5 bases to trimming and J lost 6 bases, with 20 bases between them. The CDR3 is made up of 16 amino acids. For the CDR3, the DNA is TGTGCCAGCAGTCCAAGTTGGGCCGAGGGACTTCAGCCCCAGCATTTT. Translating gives CASSPSWAEGLQPQHF.

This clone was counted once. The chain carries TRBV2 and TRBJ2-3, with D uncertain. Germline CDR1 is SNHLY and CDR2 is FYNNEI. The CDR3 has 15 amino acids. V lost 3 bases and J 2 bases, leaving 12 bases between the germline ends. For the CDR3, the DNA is TGTGCCAGCAGTGATCGTCAGGATAACACAGATACGCAGTATTTT. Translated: CASSDRQDNTDTQYF. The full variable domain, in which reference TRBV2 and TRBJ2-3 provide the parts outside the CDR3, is EPEVTQTPSHQVTQMGQEVILRCVPISNHLYFYWYRQILGQKVEFLVSFYNNEISEKSEIFDDQFSVERPDGSNFTLKIRSTKLEDSAMYFCASSDRQDNTDTQYFGPGTRLTVL.

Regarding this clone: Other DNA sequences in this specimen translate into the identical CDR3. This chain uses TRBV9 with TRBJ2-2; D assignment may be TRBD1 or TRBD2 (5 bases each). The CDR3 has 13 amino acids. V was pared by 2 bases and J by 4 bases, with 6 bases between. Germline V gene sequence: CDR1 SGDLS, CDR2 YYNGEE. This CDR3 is CASSVGGTGELFF. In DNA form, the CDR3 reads TGTGCCAGCAGCGTTGGGGGCACCGGGGAGCTGTTTTTT.

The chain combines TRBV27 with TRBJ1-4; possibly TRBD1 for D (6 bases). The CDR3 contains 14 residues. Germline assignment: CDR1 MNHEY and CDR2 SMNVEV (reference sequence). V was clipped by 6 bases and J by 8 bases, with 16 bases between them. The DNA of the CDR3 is TGTGCCAGCAGCCTAACAGGGATTGACGAAAAACTGTTTTTT. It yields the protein CASSLTGIDEKLFF. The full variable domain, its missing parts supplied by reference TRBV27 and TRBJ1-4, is EAQVTQNPRYLITVTGKKLTVTCSQNMNHEYMSWYRQDPGLGLRQIYYSMNVEVTDKGDVPEGYKVSRKEKRNFPLILESPSPNQTSLYFCASSLTGIDEKLFFGSGTQLSVL.